Sequencing of this T cell receptor (beta chain) was carried out in a study of cytomegalovirus exposure and HLA in healthy donors. Study findings and constraints: A few CMV-associated chains proved CMV antigen-specific in vitro. The authors judged a highly shared variant cluster likely a sequencing artifact. 150 to 200 TCR beta chains were listed as cytomegalovirus-associated.

Vbeta (60) and Jbeta (13) primers were used in the PCR. Clones were sequenced by immunoSEQ multiplex PCR, and TCRdb holds only the in-frame ones, with some missing. The top ten clones hold roughly 4% of a sample with 110,000 to 150,000 clones, roughly 80% of them seen once. V gave up 2 bases and J gave up 3 bases, with 14 bases separating them. CDR3 size: 15 residues. Germline CDR1 is WSHSY and CDR2 is SAAADI. As to this clone: Its antigen remains unknown.

The V and J genes are TRBV10-2 and TRBJ2-7; perhaps TRBD2 as D (6 bases). This TCR derives from a woman in her thirties or forties in good health and CMV-seropositive. The sequencing input was PBMCs. For the CDR3, the DNA is TGCGCCAGCAGTGAGGACACAAGGAGGGTCTACGAGCAGTACTTC. It is translated as CASSEDTRRVYEQYF.